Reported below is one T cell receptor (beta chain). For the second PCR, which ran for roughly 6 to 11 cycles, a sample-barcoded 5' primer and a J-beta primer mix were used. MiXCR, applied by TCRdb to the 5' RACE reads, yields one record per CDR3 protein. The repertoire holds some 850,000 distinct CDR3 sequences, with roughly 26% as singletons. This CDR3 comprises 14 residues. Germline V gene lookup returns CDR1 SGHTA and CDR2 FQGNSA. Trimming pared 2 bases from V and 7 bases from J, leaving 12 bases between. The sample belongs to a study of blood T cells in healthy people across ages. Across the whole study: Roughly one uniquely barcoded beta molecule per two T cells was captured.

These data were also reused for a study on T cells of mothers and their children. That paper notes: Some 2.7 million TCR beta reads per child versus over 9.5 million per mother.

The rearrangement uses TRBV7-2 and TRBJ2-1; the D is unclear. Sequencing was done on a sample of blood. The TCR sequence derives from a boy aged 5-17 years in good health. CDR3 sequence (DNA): TGTGCCAGCAGCTTAACCGCGGCTTGGAATGAGCAGTTCTTC. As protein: CASSLTAAWNEQFF.